Listed here are 18 T cell receptor beta chains from one sample, sequenced in a study of blood T cell repertoires in COVID-19. The data were produced by immunoSEQ multiplex PCR, yet TCRdb's version contains in-frame clones alone and is incomplete. The table lists 30,000 to 40,000 clones, around 80% of them singletons. The sequenced sample was peripheral blood. These receptors originate from a man older than 75 with active or convalescent COVID-19.

The chain links TRBV27 to TRBJ1-1, with D maybe TRBD1 (6 bases). This CDR3 is built from 15 residues. Germline CDR1 is MNHEY and CDR2 is SMNVEV (reference sequence). Trimming took 6 bases from V and 4 from J, leaving 18 bases between them. CDR3 DNA: TGTGCCAGCAGCCTAAGTGACAGGTTTGGCACTGAAGCTTTCTTT. Protein product: CASSLSDRFGTEAFF.

The chain combines TRBV10-1 with TRBJ2-1; 9 bases align to TRBD2. V lost 11 bases and J lost 2; bases outside the gene matches: 7. This CDR3 spans 14 amino acids. The germline V gene encodes CDR1 WNHNN and CDR2 SYGVQD (reference sequence). CDR3 DNA: TGCGCCCGGGGGCGGGAGGGAACCTACAATGAGCAGTTCTTC. Its translation is CARGREGTYNEQFF.

The chain has TRBV5-3 and TRBJ2-5, with D possibly matching TRBD1 (6 bases). TRBV5-3 is sorted into the ORF group, with uncertain function. V shed 4 bases and J shed 3 bases, with 13 bases lying between them. The CDR3 has 14 amino acids. DNA of the CDR3: TGTGCCAGAAGCGCCCGGACAGATGAAGAGACCCAGTACTTC. Encoded protein: CARSARTDEETQYF.

V usage is TRBV11-3 and J usage is TRBJ2-7; 8 bases line up with TRBD2. The CDR3 consists of 14 residues. Losses at the gene ends were 4 bases for V and 6 bases for J; bases not matched to a gene: 8. The germline CDR1 and CDR2 sequences are SGHNT and YENEEA. CDR3: CASSYSGILVEQYF. As DNA, the CDR3 is TGTGCCAGCAGCTATAGCGGGATTTTGGTCGAGCAGTACTTC.

The rearrangement joins TRBV14 to TRBJ2-4; D unclear. Germline CDR1 reads SGHDN; CDR2 reads FVKESK. Trimming removed 2 bases from V and 7 bases from J, with 6 bases in between. The CDR3 is 12 residues long. CDR3 protein: CASSQTRNIQYF. For the CDR3, the DNA is TGTGCCAGCAGCCAAACTCGGAACATTCAGTACTTC.

The chain employs TRBV2 and TRBJ1-1; unclear D gene. The CDR3 length is 15 residues. Trimming stripped 5 bases from V and 8 bases from J, with 21 bases between. In germline, CDR1 is SNHLY, CDR2 FYNNEI. Written as DNA, the CDR3 is TGTGCCAGCAGTACGACCCGGGGTTTTAAGACCGAAGCTTTCTTT. It codes for CASSTTRGFKTEAFF.

Here the CDR3 reads CASSLQRGMVETQYF. The DNA for the CDR3 is TGTGCCAGCAGCTTACAGCGGGGTATGGTAGAGACCCAGTACTTC. V and J are TRBV6-5 and TRBJ2-5, with 7 nucleotides matching TRBD2. Germline lookup yields CDR1 MNHEY and CDR2 SVGAGI. This CDR3 has 15 residues. V shed 6 bases, J shed 4 bases, and the junction held 11 bases outside the gene matches.

The chain combines TRBV2 with TRBJ2-3, with D uncertain. The length of the CDR3 is 15 residues. V gave up 6 bases and J gave up 5 bases, with 18 bases separating them. CDR1 and CDR2 from the germline V gene are SNHLY and FYNNEI. The CDR3 DNA sequence: TGTGCCAGCAGGCTGGCTTCCCCCCCTCAAGATACGCAGTATTTT. Its translation: CASRLASPPQDTQYF. Combining the CDR3 with reference TRBV2 and TRBJ2-3 gives the whole variable domain EPEVTQTPSHQVTQMGQEVILRCVPISNHLYFYWYRQILGQKVEFLVSFYNNEISEKSEIFDDQFSVERPDGSNFTLKIRSTKLEDSAMYFCASRLASPPQDTQYFGPGTRLTVL.

The CDR3: CASSQELSGSNTGELFF. CDR3 nucleotide sequence: TGTGCCAGCAGCCAAGAGCTTAGCGGGTCGAACACCGGGGAGCTGTTTTTT. The chain combines TRBV3-1 (or the pseudogene TRBV3-2) with TRBJ2-2, with TRBD2 matching over 7 bases. The J segment lost 0 bases and the V segment lost 0 bases, leaving 4 bases of the junction unmatched. Germline V gene lookup returns CDR1 LGHDT and CDR2 YNNKEL (reference sequence). CDR3 length: 17 amino acids.

V usage is TRBV5-1 and J usage is TRBJ1-2; a weak D match, TRBD1 (5 bases). This CDR3 contains 14 residues. V was shortened by 0 bases and J by 3 bases, with 9 bases between the two germline ends. Germline lookup yields CDR1 SGHRS and CDR2 YFSETQ. Here the CDR3 reads CASSLGQTDYGYTF. The CDR3 DNA is TGCGCCAGCAGCTTGGGACAGACAGACTATGGCTACACCTTC.

V usage is TRBV18 and J usage is TRBJ2-3, with D uncertain. This CDR3 region has 15 residues. From germline, CDR1 is KGHSH and CDR2 LQKENI. V was pared by 6 bases and J by 0 bases, with 13 bases between. For the CDR3, the DNA is TGTGCCAGCTCCCCCGATGCGAGAAGCACAGATACGCAGTATTTT. This translates into CASSPDARSTDTQYF.

The rearrangement uses TRBV7-2 and TRBJ1-3, with 7 bases matching TRBD1. CDR1 is SGHTA, CDR2 FQGNSA, per germline. This CDR3 is built from 14 residues. Trimming cost V 6 bases and J 0 bases; bases outside gene matches: 2. CDR3 sequence: CASSRDSSGNTIYF. The CDR3 DNA reads as TGTGCCAGCAGTCGGGACAGCTCTGGAAACACCATATATTTT.

The chain employs TRBV19 and TRBJ1-1; TRBD1 matches 7 bases. The CDR3 covers 13 residues. Germline trimming cut 8 bases from V and 2 bases from J; bases unmatched to any gene: 5. Germline CDR1 LNHDA, CDR2 SQIVND (reference sequence). The CDR3 nucleotides are TGTGCCAGTGAAGGGACAGCTAACACTGAAGCTTTCTTT. This translates into CASEGTANTEAFF. Variable domain in full (rest from reference TRBV19 and TRBJ1-1): DGGITQSPKYLFRKEGQNVTLSCEQNLNHDAMYWYRQDPGQGLRLIYYSQIVNDFQKGDIAEGYSVSREKKESFPLTVTSAQKNPTAFYLCASEGTANTEAFFGQGTRLTVV.

V and J are TRBV5-1 and TRBJ2-1, with 7 bases that match TRBD2. The CDR3 loop spans 15 amino acids. V shed 0 bases and J 9 bases; nucleotides not matched to a gene: 9. The germline CDR1 and CDR2 sequences are SGHRS and YFSETQ. CDR3: CASSLVRGRGGEQFF. The CDR3 DNA is TGCGCCAGCAGCTTGGTCCGCGGGAGAGGAGGTGAGCAGTTCTTC. The variable domain in full, with the rest retrieved from reference TRBV5-1 and TRBJ2-1, is KAGVTQTPRYLIKTRGQQVTLSCSPISGHRSVSWYQQTPGQGLQFLFEYFSETQRNKGNFPGRFSGRQFSNSRSEMNVSTLELGDSALYLCASSLVRGRGGEQFFGPGTRLTVL.

The V call is TRBV7-9, the J call TRBJ2-2; weak D call: TRBD1 (6 bases). Germline V lookup: CDR1 SEHNR, CDR2 FQNEAQ (reference sequence). The CDR3 runs 17 residues. V shed 0 bases and J shed 2 bases, with 13 bases lying between them. The CDR3 DNA follows: TGTGCCAGCAGCTTAGCTACCGGGACAATCAACACCGGGGAGCTGTTTTTT. It codes for CASSLATGTINTGELFF.

This sequence joins TRBV9 and TRBJ1-4; 9 bases align to TRBD1. Trimming took 2 bases from V and 7 from J; bases not matched to a gene: 9. This CDR3 has 16 amino acids. Germline V gene sequence: CDR1 SGDLS, CDR2 YYNGEE. This CDR3 is CASSVGGTGSGEKLFF. The CDR3, as DNA: TGTGCCAGCAGCGTCGGAGGGACAGGGTCCGGTGAAAAACTGTTTTTT. Drawing the rest from reference TRBV9 and TRBJ1-4, the complete variable domain is DSGVTQTPKHLITATGQRVTLRCSPRSGDLSVYWYQQSLDQGLQFLIQYYNGEERAKGNILERFSAQQFPDLHSELNLSSLELGDSALYFCASSVGGTGSGEKLFFGSGTQLSVL.

V and J are TRBV9 and TRBJ2-1, with D tentatively TRBD2 (6 bases). CDR1 SGDLS and CDR2 YYNGEE come from the germline V gene. V lost 4 bases to trimming and J lost 8 bases, with 19 bases between them. The CDR3 loop spans 15 amino acids. Here the CDR3 reads CASSHQGLKADEQFF. DNA of the CDR3: TGTGCCAGCAGCCACCAGGGACTCAAGGCTGATGAGCAGTTCTTC.

The chain has TRBV4-2 and TRBJ2-5, with D unclear. Per germline, CDR1 LGHNA and CDR2 YNFKEQ. V lost 1 base and J lost 1, with 7 bases in between. The CDR3 totals 14 residues. In DNA, the CDR3 is TGTGCCAGCAGCCAAGTGGGCAGCCAAGAGACCCAGTACTTC. This sequence encodes CASSQVGSQETQYF.